One and the same sample provided the 16 T cell receptor beta chains below, sequenced in a study of a mutant IDH1 vaccine in newly diagnosed glioma. Time point in this sample: week 47, end of study. Alongside topical imiquimod, each dose of vaccine comprised 300 ug of mutant IDH1 20-mer peptide. Profiled with immunoSEQ multiplex PCR; TCRdb holds only in-frame clones, not every one. The sample has some 62,000 clones; over 80% are singletons. What these receptors recognize is not known. The sequences come from PBMCs, collected from a glioma patient whose treatment included an IDH1 peptide vaccine. Every receptor here comes from a young man with glioma.

J is TRBJ2-2 and V is TRBV5-1, with D possibly being TRBD1 (5 bases). The CDR3 length is 15 residues. V was pared by 5 bases and J by 4 bases, with 15 bases between. Germline V lookup: CDR1 SGHRS, CDR2 YFSETQ. CDR3 sequence reads: CASRIWGSSTGELFF. Here the CDR3 DNA reads TGCGCCAGCAGGATCTGGGGCAGCAGCACCGGGGAGCTGTTTTTT.

The rearrangement links TRBV25-1 to TRBJ2-2; 7 bases fit TRBD1. The CDR3 consists of 16 residues. J was trimmed by 3 bases and V by 4 bases; bases with no gene match: 8. CDR1 and CDR2 (germline): MGHDK, SYGVNS. The CDR3 region is CASSAVTGVYTGELFF. CDR3 coding DNA: TGTGCCAGCAGTGCGGTCACAGGGGTGTACACCGGGGAGCTGTTTTTT.

In nucleotides, the CDR3 is TGCGCCAGCAGTACACAGGGTAGCTATGGCTACACCTTC. Translating gives CASSTQGSYGYTF. J is TRBJ1-2 and V is TRBV4-1; D possibly corresponds to TRBD1 (6 bases). There are 13 residues in the CDR3. V was clipped by 6 bases and J by 4 bases, with 12 bases between them. Germline lookup yields CDR1 MGHRA and CDR2 YSYEKL.

This clone appeared a single time. The chain joins TRBV27 to TRBJ1-2, with D possibly being TRBD1 (5 bases). The V gene's germline CDR1 is MNHEY and CDR2 SMNVEV (reference sequence). The V end was cut by 5 bases, the J end by 5 bases, with 21 bases between. This CDR3 is 16 amino acids long. CDR3 nucleotide sequence: TGTGCCAGCAGTCCCCTTCAAGGGGCGGGGACTTATGGCTACACCTTC. Translated, it gives CASSPLQGAGTYGYTF.

V is TRBV6-6 and J is TRBJ2-7, with unresolved D. This CDR3 contains 13 residues. The germline CDR1 and CDR2 sequences are MNHNY and SVGAGI (reference sequence). V gave up 2 bases and J gave up 2 bases, with 7 bases separating them. The CDR3 sequence is CASSYGSPYEQYF. The DNA of the CDR3 is TGTGCCAGCAGTTACGGCAGCCCCTACGAGCAGTACTTC.

This clone was detected only a few times. The rearrangement uses TRBV30 and TRBJ1-5; tentatively, D is TRBD1 (5 bases). This CDR3 has 13 residues. The ends were cut back, 1 base at V and 7 bases at J, with 11 bases in the middle. CDR1 is GTSNPN and CDR2 is SVGIG in the germline V gene (reference sequence). CDR3 protein: CAWSEGVGQPQHF. CDR3 nucleotides: TGTGCCTGGAGTGAAGGGGTCGGCCAGCCCCAGCATTTT.

J is TRBJ1-1 and V is TRBV28, with 8 bases fitting TRBD1. Germline V gene lookup returns CDR1 MDHEN and CDR2 SYDVKM. CDR3 length equals 16 residues. J lost 1 base, V lost 3 bases, and 7 bases had no gene match. The CDR3 bases are TGTGCCAGCAGTTTCGGTTGGCAGGGGGCGAACACTGAAGCTTTCTTT. Its translation: CASSFGWQGANTEAFF.

The chain carries TRBV5-1 and TRBJ1-2; a possible D gene is TRBD1 (5 bases). This CDR3 region has 18 residues. The germline gives CDR1 SGHRS, CDR2 YFSETQ. With 6 bases removed from V and 6 bases from J, the gap between germline ends came to 30 bases. The CDR3 nucleotides read TGCGCCAGCAAGCCCGGAATCTCACAGGTTTCGGGCTTAAATGGCTACACCTTC. Protein sequence: CASKPGISQVSGLNGYTF.

This chain uses TRBV19 with TRBJ2-3; TRBD1 matches at 9 bases. Germline V gives CDR1 LNHDA, CDR2 SQIVND (reference sequence). The length of the CDR3 is 15 residues. V dropped 4 bases and J dropped 2; count of bases not matched to a gene: 4. CDR3 bases: TGTGCCAGTAGTACGGGGGACAGGGACACAGATACGCAGTATTTT. Protein: CASSTGDRDTDTQYF.

CDR3 sequence reads: CASSPPQGKQETQYF. The DNA for the CDR3 is TGTGCCAGCTCACCACCTCAAGGGAAACAAGAGACCCAGTACTTC. This rearrangement joins TRBV18 to TRBJ2-5; D not resolved. V shed 0 bases and J shed 2 bases, with 10 bases lying between them. Germline CDR1 KGHSH, CDR2 LQKENI. The CDR3 totals 15 residues.

The rearrangement joins TRBV7-2 to TRBJ1-4; 7 nucleotides match TRBD1. V was pared by 3 bases and J by 0 bases, with 4 bases of the junction left unmatched. Germline V gives CDR1 SGHTA, CDR2 FQGNSA. The CDR3 spans 16 residues. The CDR3 spells CASSFYRGATNEKLFF. CDR3 bases: TGTGCCAGCAGCTTCTACAGGGGTGCAACTAATGAAAAACTGTTTTTT.

This clone was recorded a few times. The chain joins TRBV18 to TRBJ1-1, with a weak D call TRBD1 (6 bases). The CDR3 sequence is 16 residues long. Germline CDR1 is KGHSH and CDR2 is LQKENI. V was clipped by 3 bases and J by 1 base, with 15 bases between them. In DNA form, the CDR3 reads TGTGCCAGCTCACCCCGTTGGGGGGCTGGGAACACTGAAGCTTTCTTT. This codes for CASSPRWGAGNTEAFF.

The chain recombines TRBV29-1 with TRBJ2-2; D uncertain. The V and J ends lost 7 bases and 6 bases respectively, with 9 bases between them. The CDR3 is 11 residues long. CDR1 is SQVTM, CDR2 ANQGSEA, per germline. The chain's CDR3 is CSGHKAGELFF. DNA of the CDR3: TGCAGCGGTCACAAGGCCGGGGAGCTGTTTTTT.

CDR3 bases: TGTGCCAGTAGTATGGGGCCTCGTGTAGACGCTTTCTTT. Protein sequence: CASSMGPRVDAFF. The rearrangement joins TRBV19 to TRBJ1-1; perhaps TRBD1 as D (5 bases). The CDR3 has 13 residues. Trimming cost V 3 bases and J 11 bases, with 16 bases left between them. Germline lookup yields CDR1 LNHDA and CDR2 SQIVND (reference sequence). Variable domain in full (rest from reference TRBV19 and TRBJ1-1): DGGITQSPKYLFRKEGQNVTLSCEQNLNHDAMYWYRQDPGQGLRLIYYSQIVNDFQKGDIAEGYSVSREKKESFPLTVTSAQKNPTAFYLCASSMGPRVDAFFGQGTRLTVV.

This clone was observed a single time. The rearrangement links TRBV6-4 to TRBJ1-1, with 11 bases matching TRBD1. CDR1 is MRHNA, CDR2 SNTAGT, per germline. V was pared by 10 bases and J by 3 bases, with 10 bases of the junction left unmatched. This CDR3 has 15 residues. The CDR3 sequence is CANVPGQGEDTEAFF. The CDR3 DNA reads TGTGCCAACGTCCCGGGACAGGGGGAGGACACTGAAGCTTTCTTT.

V gene TRBV5-6 combines with J gene TRBJ2-5, with unresolved D. The better agreement between TRBJ2-7 and the DNA end casts doubt on the J call. Germline CDR1 and CDR2: SGHDT and YYEEEE. CDR3 size: 11 residues. CDR3 residues: CASRVRDEQYF. CDR3 nucleotides: TGTGCCAGCAGGGTTCGCGACGAGCAGTACTTC.